The 6 T cell receptor beta chains below were found in one sample sequenced in a study of T cell repertoires in cytomegalovirus infection. Their target antigens are unknown. MiXCR was run by TCRdb on the reads, yielding one entry per CDR3 protein. The repertoire holds some 220,000 distinct CDR3 sequences, with roughly two fifths as singletons. The sequencing here drew on CD8+ T cells from cultured PBMCs, taken from culture after CMV antigen stimulation. The receptors stem from a human donor in good health (CMV status not recorded). Some clones in this sample may be carry-over from other donors' samples.

Only a few counts were recorded for this clonotype. This chain connects TRBV7-6 to TRBJ2-7; TRBD2 is a possible D gene (5 bases). The V end lost 5 bases, the J end lost 0 bases, and 14 bases lay between the germline ends. The CDR3 consists of 15 residues. In germline, CDR1 is SGHVS, CDR2 FNYEAQ. CDR3 DNA: TGTGCCAGCAGCCCCGGACTGCGGCACTCCTACGAGCAGTACTTC. Encoded protein: CASSPGLRHSYEQYF.

This chain joins TRBV27 and TRBJ1-1; D not resolved. The germline V and J ends were trimmed by 0 bases and 2 bases, with 7 bases remaining between them. The germline gives CDR1 MNHEY, CDR2 SMNVEV (reference sequence). The CDR3 loop spans 14 amino acids. CDR3: CASSLSNSNTEAFF. In DNA form, the CDR3 reads TGTGCCAGCAGTTTATCGAACAGCAACACTGAAGCTTTCTTT.

The rearrangement joins TRBV6-1 to TRBJ1-2, with D possibly TRBD1 on 5 matching bases. CDR3 size: 15 residues. Trimming pared 5 bases from V and 6 bases from J, leaving 19 bases between. Germline lookup yields CDR1 MNHNS and CDR2 SASEGT. Here the CDR3 DNA reads TGTGCCAGCAGTTGGCTTCCAGGGAAGAGGGATGGCTACACCTTC. Encoded protein: CASSWLPGKRDGYTF.

The V gene is TRBV12-3 or TRBV12-4, the J gene TRBJ2-7; TRBD1 aligns across 9 bases. The CDR3 spans 15 residues. Trimming at V came to 4 bases and at J to 3 bases, leaving 7 bases not matched to a gene. The CDR3 sequence: CASSYGTGMIYEQYF. CDR3 DNA: TGTGCCAGCAGTTACGGGACAGGGATGATCTACGAGCAGTACTTC.

The rearrangement uses TRBV29-1 and TRBJ2-1; 8 positions match TRBD1. Per germline, CDR1 SQVTM and CDR2 ANQGSEA. After removal of 5 bases from V and 4 bases from J, the junction contained 4 bases not matched to a gene. The CDR3 contains 13 residues. CDR3 sequence reads: CSVQGARYNEQFF. CDR3 nucleotide sequence: TGCAGCGTTCAGGGGGCGCGGTACAATGAGCAGTTCTTC.

This clonotype was detected a few times. The chain uses TRBV11-1 and TRBJ1-1; D gene ambiguous. The CDR3 spans 13 residues. V was pared by 1 base and J by 6 bases, with 9 bases between. Germline CDR1 SGHAT, CDR2 FQDESV (reference sequence). The CDR3 loop reads CASSLDGRPEAFF. CDR3 nucleotide sequence: TGTGCCAGCAGCTTAGACGGGCGGCCTGAAGCTTTCTTT. The full variable domain, its missing parts supplied by reference TRBV11-1 and TRBJ1-1, is EAEVAQSPRYKITEKSQAVAFWCDPISGHATLYWYRQILGQGPELLVQFQDESVVDDSQLPKDRFSAERLKGVDSTLKIQPAELGDSAMYLCASSLDGRPEAFFGQGTRLTVV.